Listed below are T cell receptor beta chains from one sample, sequenced in a study of CD8 T cells in ankylosing spondylitis. TCRdb re-called the 5' RACE reads through MiXCR, storing one row per CDR3 protein. The sample shows roughly 250,000 distinct CDR3 sequences, 8% to 9.5% of them seen only once. Sequences were obtained from blood, either unsorted or a sorted T cell fraction (not recorded which). All receptors derive from a male donor with ankylosing spondylitis or in good health (not recorded which). Both conserved end residues are part of each CDR3. Fields, in order: CDR3 protein, CDR3 DNA, V gene, CDR3 length, D gene, clone size, J gene. D genes are given only for firm matches. Expanded clones are given a class, and other clones once, few, many or no size at all.

CDR3: CSASNRDLYGVQYF
DNA: TGCAGTGCTAGTAACCGGGACTTATATGGGGTGCAGTACTTC
V: TRBV20-1
length: 14
D: NA
size: many
J: TRBJ2-7

CDR3: CSARDEGRGGTEAFF
DNA: TGCAGTGCTAGAGATGAGGGGAGGGGAGGAACTGAAGCTTTCTTT
V: TRBV20-1
length: 15
D: NA
size: many
J: TRBJ1-1

CDR3: CASTPWGGEGREQYF
DNA: TGTGCCAGCACTCCCTGGGGGGGGGAAGGCCGGGAGCAGTACTTC
V: TRBV7-2
length: 15
D: TRBD2
size: NA
J: TRBJ2-7

CDR3: CASSLPGPYNSPLHF
DNA: TGTGCCAGCAGCTTGCCGGGACCCTATAATTCACCCCTCCACTTT
V: TRBV5-6
length: 15
D: NA
size: many
J: TRBJ1-6

CDR3: CASSVTSGNTGELFF
DNA: TGTGCCAGCAGCGTGACTAGCGGGAACACCGGGGAGCTGTTTTTT
V: TRBV9
length: 15
D: TRBD2
size: many
J: TRBJ2-2

CDR3: CASSLGEREAFF
DNA: TGTGCCAGCAGCTTAGGGGAAAGAGAAGCTTTCTTT
V: TRBV7-9
length: 12
D: NA
size: few
J: TRBJ1-1

CDR3: CASSPSRDTGELFF
DNA: TGTGCCAGCTCACCATCCAGGGACACCGGGGAGCTGTTTTTT
V: TRBV18
length: 14
D: NA
size: many
J: TRBJ2-2

CDR3: CSAKVLDNEQFF
DNA: TGCAGTGCTAAGGTTTTGGACAATGAGCAGTTCTTC
V: TRBV20-1
length: 12
D: NA
size: few
J: TRBJ2-1

CDR3: CASSLSMGPNNEQFF
DNA: TGTGCCAGCAGCTTATCGATGGGTCCCAACAATGAGCAGTTCTTC
V: TRBV7-2
length: 15
D: NA
size: many
J: TRBJ2-1

CDR3: CSVEGGTEQFF
DNA: TGCAGCGTTGAAGGGGGGACTGAGCAGTTCTTC
V: TRBV29-1
length: 11
D: NA
size: many
J: TRBJ2-1

CDR3: CASSLDRGRYEQFF
DNA: TGCGCCAGCAGCTTGGACAGGGGGCGTTATGAGCAGTTCTTC
V: TRBV5-1
length: 14
D: TRBD1
size: many
J: TRBJ2-1

CDR3: CASSYTPGQDEETQYF
DNA: TGTGCCAGCAGTTACACCCCTGGACAGGATGAAGAGACCCAGTACTTC
V: TRBV6-2/TRBV6-3
length: 16
D: TRBD1
size: many
J: TRBJ2-5

CDR3: CASSEWGRGNQPQHF
DNA: TGTGCCAGCAGTGAATGGGGACGGGGCAATCAGCCCCAGCATTTT
V: TRBV6-1
length: 15
D: NA
size: many
J: TRBJ1-5

CDR3: CASSLQGALHF
DNA: TGTGCCAGCAGTCTTCAAGGGGCCCTCCACTTT
V: TRBV28
length: 11
D: NA
size: many
J: TRBJ1-6

CDR3: CASSPRQGSAYEQYF
DNA: TGCGCCAGCAGCCCTCGACAGGGTTCAGCATACGAGCAGTACTTC
V: TRBV5-1
length: 15
D: TRBD1
size: few
J: TRBJ2-7

CDR3: CASSPEAGGPENEQFF
DNA: TGCGCCAGCAGCCCCGAGGCGGGAGGCCCCGAGAATGAGCAGTTCTTC
V: TRBV4-1
length: 16
D: TRBD2
size: few
J: TRBJ2-1

CDR3: CASSSRTGAGYTF
DNA: TGTGCCAGCAGTTCCCGGACAGGGGCTGGCTACACCTTC
V: TRBV12-3/TRBV12-4
length: 13
D: TRBD1
size: many
J: TRBJ1-2

CDR3: CASSLRPDGFYGYTF
DNA: TGTGCCAGCAGTCTCCGCCCGGACGGATTCTATGGCTACACCTTC
V: TRBV12-3/TRBV12-4
length: 15
D: NA
size: NA
J: TRBJ1-2

CDR3: CAISESVGSILDPPYEQYF
DNA: TGTGCCATCAGTGAGTCGGTAGGCTCGATCCTAGATCCTCCCTACGAGCAGTACTTC
V: TRBV10-3
length: 19
D: NA
size: few
J: TRBJ2-7

CDR3: CSARGPYEQYF
DNA: TGCAGTGCTAGGGGCCCCTACGAGCAGTACTTC
V: TRBV20-1
length: 11
D: NA
size: many
J: TRBJ2-7

CDR3: CASSASGSSYNEQFF
DNA: TGTGCCAGCAGCGCCAGCGGGAGCTCCTACAATGAGCAGTTCTTC
V: TRBV7-3
length: 15
D: TRBD2
size: many
J: TRBJ2-1

CDR3: CASSLYRDSSSYNEQFF
DNA: TGTGCCAGCAGCCTCTACAGGGATTCAAGCTCCTACAATGAGCAGTTCTTC
V: TRBV4-2
length: 17
D: NA
size: NA
J: TRBJ2-1